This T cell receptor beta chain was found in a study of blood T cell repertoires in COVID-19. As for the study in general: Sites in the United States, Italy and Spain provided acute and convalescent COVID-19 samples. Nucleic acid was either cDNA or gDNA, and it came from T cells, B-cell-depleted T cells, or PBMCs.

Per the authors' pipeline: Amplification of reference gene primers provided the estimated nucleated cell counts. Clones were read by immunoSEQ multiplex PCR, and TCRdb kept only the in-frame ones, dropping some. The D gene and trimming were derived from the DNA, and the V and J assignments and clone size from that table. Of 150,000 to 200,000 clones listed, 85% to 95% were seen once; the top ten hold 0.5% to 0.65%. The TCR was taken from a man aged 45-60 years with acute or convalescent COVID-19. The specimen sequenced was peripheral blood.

CDR3 nucleotide sequence: TGTGCCAGCAGCTCGGACTACCAAGAGACCCAGTACTTC. Translated: CASSSDYQETQYF. This sequence joins TRBV7-9 and TRBJ2-5; D is possibly TRBD2 (5 bases). The V gene lost 4 bases and the J gene lost 0 bases, with 6 bases spanning the gap. The CDR3 is 13 amino acids. The germline V gene encodes CDR1 SEHNR and CDR2 FQNEAQ (reference sequence).